The 4 T cell receptor beta chains listed next were all sequenced from one sample in a study of cytomegalovirus exposure and HLA in healthy donors. Primers: 60 Vbeta forward and 13 Jbeta reverse. The table came from immunoSEQ multiplex PCR; TCRdb's copy has only in-frame clones and leaves some out. The repertoire holds about 130,000 clones, with 81% as singletons. The specimen was PBMCs. These receptors came from a man between 18 and 29 years old in good health and CMV-seronegative.

This clone has just one count. The J gene is TRBJ1-1, the V gene TRBV27; TRBD1 aligns across 8 bases. Germline V gives CDR1 MNHEY, CDR2 SMNVEV (reference sequence). After removal of 8 bases from V and 3 bases from J, the junction contained 8 bases not matched to a gene. The CDR3 sequence is 14 residues long. The CDR3 protein is CASGGQGPYTEAFF. The CDR3 nucleotides are TGTGCCAGCGGTGGACAGGGACCCTACACTGAAGCTTTCTTT.

The V and J genes are TRBV5-8 and TRBJ2-7; unclear D gene. This CDR3 region has 13 residues. CDR1 SGHTS and CDR2 YDEGEE come from the germline V gene. V was cut by 1 base and J by 5 bases, with 10 bases left in between. CDR3 bases: TGTGCCAGCAGCTTGTGGGCCGGTAACGAGCAGTACTTC. Translated: CASSLWAGNEQYF.

This clone appeared a few times. The J gene is TRBJ1-4, the V gene TRBV5-1, with 12 bases matching TRBD1. This CDR3 comprises 18 residues. Germline CDR1 SGHRS, CDR2 YFSETQ. Losses at the gene ends were 0 bases for V and 5 bases for J; bases not matched to a gene: 8. The CDR3 DNA sequence: TGCGCCAGCAGCTTGGCCCCTGGGACAGGGGGCCAAAATGAAAAACTGTTTTTT. This codes for CASSLAPGTGGQNEKLFF.

This clone occurred a few times. The V gene is TRBV5-3, the J gene TRBJ1-3, with a tentative D call TRBD1 (5 bases). TRBV5-3 is identified as an open reading frame with a role that is uncertain. CDR3 size: 16 residues. V was shortened by 4 bases and J by 4 bases, with 18 bases between the two germline ends. CDR3 nucleotide sequence: TGTGCCAGAAGCATGGGACTGCCTTCTCCAGGAAACACCATATATTTT. Translation gives CARSMGLPSPGNTIYF.